What follows are 27 T cell receptor beta chains derived from one specimen sequenced in a study of human T cells and chemical hapten exposure (TCRdb year 2021). This specimen's time point label, per the study, means: patch test 1, 2 weeks after DPC sensitization. The sample's treatment or condition label, in plain terms: therapeutic diphenylcyclopropenone sensitization with weekly scalp DPC. Total RNA was extracted from unfractionated whole blood collected in Tempus Blood RNA tubes. Library prep was done by RACE. The sequencer was a NextSeq 500. TCRdb trimmed public reads at Q25 via fastp, called clones via MiXCR and kept in-frame beta chains. A single entry per CDR3 protein holds the most common genes and DNA from its merged rows. Across this sample there are around 57,000 distinct CDR3 sequences, with about 10% seen only once. The ten biggest clones cover around 1.8% of the sample. Sequencing was performed on whole blood, taken in connection with sensitization to the hapten diphenylcyclopropenone (DPC). The receptors here all came from a woman aged 40 to 49 with alopecia areata. Some clones in this sample may be carry-over from other donors' samples.

There are a few counts of this clonotype. The CDR3 sequence: CAWNPVGPPDTQYF. The DNA of the CDR3 is TGTGCCTGGAACCCGGTGGGTCCCCCAGATACGCAGTATTTT. The chain is built from TRBV30 and TRBJ2-3; D uncertain. The germline V and J ends were trimmed by 4 bases and 4 bases, with 15 bases remaining between them. In germline, CDR1 is GTSNPN, CDR2 SVGIG (reference sequence). This CDR3 has 14 residues.

This clonotype was found a few times. CDR3 amino acids: CASSQEPLAGTGELFF. The CDR3 DNA follows: TGCGCCAGCAGCCAAGAACCCCTAGCGGGAACCGGGGAGCTGTTTTTT. The genes are TRBV4-1 and TRBJ2-2; 9 positions match TRBD2. After removal of 0 bases from V and 5 bases from J, the junction contained 4 bases not matched to a gene. Germline CDR1 reads MGHRA; CDR2 reads YSYEKL. The CDR3 is made up of 16 amino acids.

The rearrangement uses TRBV18 and TRBJ1-6; 11 nucleotides agree with TRBD1. The V gene end was trimmed by 0 bases and the J gene end by 8 bases; junction bases not matched to a gene: 6. The CDR3 has 17 amino acids. Germline V CDR1 and CDR2: KGHSH, LQKENI. Here the CDR3 DNA reads TGTGCCAGCTCACCACCGGGGACAGGGGGAATCGATTCACCCCTCCACTTT. It is translated as CASSPPGTGGIDSPLHF.

V gene TRBV12-2 combines with J gene TRBJ1-1; TRBD1 is the table's D call, not checked against the DNA. TRBV12-2 is classified as a pseudogene. This CDR3 contains 19 residues. In DNA, the CDR3 is TGTGCAAGTCGCTTAGCTCTTATCCGGGACAGGGAGGGGTGCACTGAAGCTTTCTTT. It encodes CASRLALIRDREGCTEAFF.

CDR3 sequence (DNA): TGTGCCAGCAGCTTCGAACAGATCACAGATACGCAGTATTTT. The encoded protein is CASSFEQITDTQYF. This sequence joins TRBV5-5 and TRBJ2-3; D remains ambiguous. The CDR3 extends over 14 amino acids. V lost 2 bases and J 2 bases, leaving 9 bases between the germline ends. Germline V gene lookup returns CDR1 SGHKS and CDR2 YYEKEE (reference sequence).

The table lists this clonotype with a few counts. V usage is TRBV7-7 and J usage is TRBJ2-2; 10 bases line up with TRBD2. The CDR3 has 16 residues. Germline CDR1 is SSHAT and CDR2 is FNYEAQ (reference sequence). V was clipped by 5 bases and J by 4 bases; unmatched bases: 7. The CDR3 here is CASSARTSGATGELFF. In DNA form, the CDR3 reads TGTGCCAGCAGCGCCCGTACTAGCGGGGCCACCGGGGAGCTGTTTTTT.

This clonotype has only a few counts. This rearrangement joins TRBV18 to TRBJ2-5; D gene uncertain. The V and J ends lost 0 bases and 2 bases respectively, with 7 bases between them. CDR1 and CDR2 from the germline V gene are KGHSH and LQKENI. The length of the CDR3 is 14 residues. CDR3 sequence (DNA): TGTGCCAGCTCACCACCGTTCGGGCAAGAGACCCAGTACTTC. The encoded protein is CASSPPFGQETQYF.

The sample holds many counts of this clonotype. This chain uses TRBV28 with TRBJ2-7, with 9 nucleotides matching TRBD1. V gave up 5 bases and J gave up 3 bases; unmatched junction bases: 5. The CDR3 is 14 residues long. Germline lookup yields CDR1 MDHEN and CDR2 SYDVKM. DNA of the CDR3: TGTGCCAGCAGTCCCACAGGGGGCTACTACGAGCAGTACTTC. Amino acids: CASSPTGGYYEQYF.

This clonotype came up many times. The chain employs TRBV18 and TRBJ1-5, with 7 bases identical to TRBD1. The ends lost 2 bases at V and 5 bases at J; junction bases unmatched: 3. The length of the CDR3 is 14 residues. From germline, CDR1 is KGHSH and CDR2 LQKENI. CDR3 coding DNA: TGTGCCAGCTCACCATCAGGGGGGGATCAGCCCCAGCATTTT. This gives the protein CASSPSGGDQPQHF.

V gene TRBV6-2 or TRBV6-3 combines with J gene TRBJ2-5, with 7 positions matching TRBD1. Germline loops: CDR1 MNHEY, CDR2 SVGEGT. J gave up 1 base and V 2 bases, and 7 bases lay outside the gene matches. The CDR3 sequence is 16 residues long. The CDR3 region is CASSYPGTDFQETQYF. In DNA form, the CDR3 reads TGTGCCAGCAGTTACCCTGGGACAGACTTCCAAGAGACCCAGTACTTC.

The chain is built from TRBV28 and TRBJ2-1, with D possibly called TRBD1 or TRBD2 (5 bases each). Germline lookup yields CDR1 MDHEN and CDR2 SYDVKM. The V end was cut by 4 bases, the J end by 6 bases, with 13 bases between. CDR3 length equals 14 residues. The CDR3 here is CASSSLIGANEQFF. As DNA, the CDR3 is TGTGCCAGCAGTTCCCTCATCGGGGCCAATGAGCAGTTCTTC.

This clonotype was seen a handful of times. This chain uses TRBV7-9 with TRBJ1-5; D gene uncertain. From germline, CDR1 is SEHNR and CDR2 FQNEAQ (reference sequence). The V and J ends lost 2 bases and 0 bases respectively, with 11 bases between them. This CDR3 region has 16 residues. The CDR3 DNA is TGTGCCAGCAGCTTAACTGGTGCGTATAGCAATCAGCCCCAGCATTTT. It is translated as CASSLTGAYSNQPQHF.

This clonotype occurred a few times. The genes are TRBV4-3 and TRBJ2-6; 7 nucleotides match TRBD1. V shed 2 bases, J shed 0 bases, and the junction held 4 bases outside the gene matches. Germline lookup yields CDR1 LGHNA and CDR2 YSLEER. The CDR3 covers 17 residues. CDR3 amino acids: CASSQQTGDSGANVLTF. The DNA of the CDR3 is TGCGCCAGCAGCCAACAAACAGGGGACTCTGGGGCCAACGTCCTGACTTTC.

This clonotype was counted between two and nine times. This chain connects TRBV19 to TRBJ2-7, with D unclear. Trimming took off 3 bases at V and 2 bases at J, with 11 bases between the two ends. The CDR3 spans 14 residues. The germline V gene has CDR1 LNHDA and CDR2 SQIVND (reference sequence). Here the CDR3 reads CASSIRHLTYEQYF. DNA of the CDR3: TGTGCCAGTAGTATTCGACATCTTACCTACGAGCAGTACTTC.

The rearrangement joins TRBV12-3 or TRBV12-4 to TRBJ1-5, with D possibly matching TRBD1 (5 bases). The CDR3 has 11 residues. Trimming took off 6 bases at V and 10 bases at J, with 10 bases between the two ends. The DNA of the CDR3 is TGTGCCAGCAGCGTAGGGGAACCCCAGCATTTT. It is translated as CASSVGEPQHF.

This clonotype came up many times. This chain uses TRBV12-5 with TRBJ1-2, with D uncertain. Trimming took 1 base from V and 8 from J, leaving 11 bases between them. CDR1 and CDR2 (germline): LGHNT, FRNRAP. The CDR3 is made up of 13 amino acids. This CDR3 reads CASGLAAMGGYTF. As DNA, the CDR3 is TGTGCTAGTGGTTTGGCCGCTATGGGCGGCTACACCTTC.

This clonotype was observed many times. The V and J genes are TRBV11-2 and TRBJ2-2; possible D gene TRBD2, 5 bases. The CDR3 spans 14 residues. V was pared by 2 bases and J by 9 bases, with 13 bases between. Germline lookup yields CDR1 SGHAT and CDR2 FQNNGV. CDR3 sequence (DNA): TGTGCCAGCAGCTTATTGCTAGCTCCTCGGGAGCTGTTTTTT. It codes for CASSLLLAPRELFF.

DNA of the CDR3: TGTGCCAGCAGCCCAAAGGGGAGGAGGCAGTACTTC. Protein product: CASSPKGRRQYF. The rearrangement uses TRBV3-1 and TRBJ2-7, with a tentative D call TRBD2 (6 bases). Trimming cost V 4 bases and J 9 bases, with 13 bases left between them. The germline CDR1 and CDR2 sequences are LGHDT and YNNKEL (reference sequence). The length of the CDR3 is 12 residues.

This chain uses TRBV18 with TRBJ1-5; D possibly corresponds to TRBD1 (5 bases). CDR1 KGHSH and CDR2 LQKENI come from the germline V gene. This CDR3 is built from 13 residues. V was trimmed by 6 bases and J by 3 bases, leaving 9 bases between them. CDR3 residues: CASSDSHNQPQHF. CDR3 in DNA: TGTGCCAGCTCCGACAGCCACAATCAGCCCCAGCATTTT.

The chain links TRBV27 to TRBJ1-2; D remains unclear. The CDR3 totals 12 residues. Looked up from germline, CDR1 is MNHEY and CDR2 is SMNVEV (reference sequence). V lost 0 bases and J lost 7, with 6 bases in between. The CDR3 spells CASSLSGTGYTF. The CDR3 DNA follows: TGTGCCAGCAGTTTATCGGGCACTGGCTACACCTTC.

This clonotype showed up just a few times. The chain recombines TRBV29-1 with TRBJ2-5; D gene ambiguous. The germline CDR1 and CDR2 sequences are SQVTM and ANQGSEA. This CDR3 is built from 11 residues. DNA for the CDR3: TGCACCGCACGGTTCCAAGAGACCCAGTACTTC. This translates into CTARFQETQYF. The full variable domain, with the rest looked up from reference TRBV29-1 and TRBJ2-5, is SAVISQKPSRDICQRGTSLTIQCQVDSQVTMMFWYRQQPGQSLTLIATANQGSEATYESGFVIDKFPISRPNLTFSTLTVSNMSPEDSSIYLCTARFQETQYFGPGTRLLVL.

This clonotype has a count of ten or more. The rearrangement links TRBV30 to TRBJ2-7; perhaps TRBD2 as D (6 bases). V lost 2 bases and J 0 bases, leaving 11 bases between the germline ends. This CDR3 contains 14 residues. From germline, CDR1 is GTSNPN and CDR2 SVGIG (reference sequence). CDR3 sequence reads: CAWSLGGVSYEQYF. The DNA of the CDR3 is TGTGCCTGGAGTCTGGGCGGGGTCTCCTACGAGCAGTACTTC.

This clonotype was counted ten times or more. This sequence joins TRBV18 and TRBJ2-1, with 8 nucleotides matching TRBD2. This CDR3 region has 16 residues. The J segment lost 3 bases and the V segment lost 0 bases, leaving 4 bases of the junction unmatched. In germline, CDR1 is KGHSH, CDR2 LQKENI. The CDR3 nucleotides read TGTGCCAGCTCACCACCTAGTAGCGGGGTCTACAATGAGCAGTTCTTC. Translated: CASSPPSSGVYNEQFF. The variable domain in full, completed from reference TRBV18 and TRBJ2-1, reads NAGVMQNPRHLVRRRGQEARLRCSPMKGHSHVYWYRQLPEEGLKFMVYLQKENIIDESGMPKERFSAEFPKEGPSILRIQQVVRGDSAAYFCASSPPSSGVYNEQFFGPGTRLTVL.

The chain couples TRBV4-3 to TRBJ2-7; possibly TRBD1 for D (5 bases). The CDR3 loop spans 16 amino acids. Per the germline V gene, CDR1 is LGHNA and CDR2 is YSLEER. Between the trimmed V and J ends, which lost 4 bases and 3 bases, there was a span of 19 bases. CDR3 sequence reads: CASSPTITREFYEQYF. The CDR3 DNA reads as TGCGCCAGCAGCCCAACAATCACCAGGGAATTCTACGAGCAGTACTTC.

The V and J genes are TRBV20-1 and TRBJ2-5; TRBD2 agrees at 13 bases. This CDR3 comprises 18 residues. Trimming took 0 bases from V and 0 from J; bases not matched to a gene: 7. Germline V gene sequence: CDR1 DFQATT, CDR2 SNEGSKA (reference sequence). CDR3 sequence: CSARDPRLAGGYQETQYF. CDR3 sequence (DNA): TGCAGTGCTAGAGACCCCAGACTAGCGGGAGGCTACCAAGAGACCCAGTACTTC.

The V gene is TRBV15, the J gene TRBJ2-1; no definite D call. Germline V lookup: CDR1 LNHNV, CDR2 YYDKDF (reference sequence). The CDR3 runs to 12 residues. V lost 5 bases and J 3 bases, leaving 5 bases between the germline ends. The CDR3 protein is CATSRNYNEQFF. In DNA form, the CDR3 reads TGTGCCACCAGCCGAAACTACAATGAGCAGTTCTTC.

This chain connects TRBV29-1 to TRBJ2-3; the match to TRBD2 covers 8 bases. CDR1 is SQVTM, CDR2 ANQGSEA, per germline. The CDR3 has 14 amino acids. V lost 6 bases, J lost 2 bases, and 7 bases stayed unmatched. CDR3 in amino acids: CSVPGGSNTDTQYF. CDR3 in DNA: TGCAGCGTCCCGGGAGGGTCTAACACAGATACGCAGTATTTT.